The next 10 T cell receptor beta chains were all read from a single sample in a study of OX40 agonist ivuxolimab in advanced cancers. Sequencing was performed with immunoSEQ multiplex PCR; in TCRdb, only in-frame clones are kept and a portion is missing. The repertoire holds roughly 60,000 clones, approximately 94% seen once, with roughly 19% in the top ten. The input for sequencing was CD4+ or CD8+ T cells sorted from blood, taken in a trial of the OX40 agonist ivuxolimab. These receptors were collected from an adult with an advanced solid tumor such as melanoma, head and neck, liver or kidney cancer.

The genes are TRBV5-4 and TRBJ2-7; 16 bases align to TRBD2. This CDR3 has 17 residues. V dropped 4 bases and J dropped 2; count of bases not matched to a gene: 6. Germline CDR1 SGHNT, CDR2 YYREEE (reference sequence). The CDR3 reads CASSAGLAGGPPYEQYF. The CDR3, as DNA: TGTGCCAGCAGCGCGGGACTAGCGGGAGGGCCCCCCTACGAGCAGTACTTC.

As DNA, the CDR3 is TGTGCCAGCAGCCGATATCCGACAGGGGGTCTCAGCAATGAGCAGTTCTTC. This sequence encodes CASSRYPTGGLSNEQFF. This sequence joins TRBV28 and TRBJ2-1; 9 positions match TRBD1. The CDR3 has 17 residues. The germline CDR1 and CDR2 sequences are MDHEN and SYDVKM. Trimming at V came to 6 bases and at J to 6 bases, leaving 15 bases not matched to a gene.

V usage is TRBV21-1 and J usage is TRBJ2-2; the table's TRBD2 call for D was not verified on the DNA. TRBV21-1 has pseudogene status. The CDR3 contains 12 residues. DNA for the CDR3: TGTGCCAGCAGCACCCGCACTAGGAAGCTGTTTTTT. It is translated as CASSTRTRKLFF.

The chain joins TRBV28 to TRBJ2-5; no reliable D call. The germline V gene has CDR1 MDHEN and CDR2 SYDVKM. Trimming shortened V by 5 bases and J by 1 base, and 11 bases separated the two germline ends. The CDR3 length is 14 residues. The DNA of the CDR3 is TGTGCCAGCAGTCAAGCAGGCCTCCAAGAGACCCAGTACTTC. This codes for CASSQAGLQETQYF.

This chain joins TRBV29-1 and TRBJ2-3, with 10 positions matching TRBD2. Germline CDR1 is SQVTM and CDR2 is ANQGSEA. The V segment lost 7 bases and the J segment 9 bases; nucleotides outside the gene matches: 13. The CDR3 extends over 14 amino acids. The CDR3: CSAGSSGREGTQYF. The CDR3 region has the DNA TGCAGCGCCGGTTCCAGCGGGAGGGAGGGGACGCAGTATTTT.

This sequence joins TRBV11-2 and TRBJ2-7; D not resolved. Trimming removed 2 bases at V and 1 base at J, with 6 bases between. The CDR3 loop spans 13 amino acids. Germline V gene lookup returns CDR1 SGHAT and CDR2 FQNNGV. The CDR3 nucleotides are TGTGCCAGCAGCTTAACCGTATCCTACGAGCAGTACTTC. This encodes CASSLTVSYEQYF.

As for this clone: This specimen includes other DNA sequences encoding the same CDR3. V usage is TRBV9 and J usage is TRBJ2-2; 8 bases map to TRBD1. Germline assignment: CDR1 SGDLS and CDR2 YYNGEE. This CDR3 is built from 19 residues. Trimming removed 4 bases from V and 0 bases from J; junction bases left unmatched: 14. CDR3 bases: TGTGCCAGCAGCACCAATCACGAGAAGGGACAGGCGAACACCGGGGAGCTGTTTTTT. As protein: CASSTNHEKGQANTGELFF.

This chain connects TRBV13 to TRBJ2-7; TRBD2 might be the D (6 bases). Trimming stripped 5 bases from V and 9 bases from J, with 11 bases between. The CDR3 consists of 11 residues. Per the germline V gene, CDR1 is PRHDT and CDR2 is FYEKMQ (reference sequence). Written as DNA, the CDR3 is TGTGCCAGCAGCGGAGGGATCGGGCAGTACTTC. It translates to CASSGGIGQYF.

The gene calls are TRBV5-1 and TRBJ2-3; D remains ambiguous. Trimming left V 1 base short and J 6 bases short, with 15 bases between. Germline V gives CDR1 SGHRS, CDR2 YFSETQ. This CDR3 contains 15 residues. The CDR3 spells CASSLQEPVADTQYF. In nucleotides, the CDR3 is TGCGCCAGCAGCTTGCAGGAACCGGTCGCCGATACGCAGTATTTT. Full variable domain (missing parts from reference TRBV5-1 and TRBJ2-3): KAGVTQTPRYLIKTRGQQVTLSCSPISGHRSVSWYQQTPGQGLQFLFEYFSETQRNKGNFPGRFSGRQFSNSRSEMNVSTLELGDSALYLCASSLQEPVADTQYFGPGTRLTVL.

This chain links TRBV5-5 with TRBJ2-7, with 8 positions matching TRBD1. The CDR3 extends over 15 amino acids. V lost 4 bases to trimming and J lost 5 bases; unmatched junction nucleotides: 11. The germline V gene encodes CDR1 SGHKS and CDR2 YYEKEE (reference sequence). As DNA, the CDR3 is TGTGCCAGCAGCACCGACAGGGGAATTTCCCACGAGCAGTACTTC. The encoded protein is CASSTDRGISHEQYF.